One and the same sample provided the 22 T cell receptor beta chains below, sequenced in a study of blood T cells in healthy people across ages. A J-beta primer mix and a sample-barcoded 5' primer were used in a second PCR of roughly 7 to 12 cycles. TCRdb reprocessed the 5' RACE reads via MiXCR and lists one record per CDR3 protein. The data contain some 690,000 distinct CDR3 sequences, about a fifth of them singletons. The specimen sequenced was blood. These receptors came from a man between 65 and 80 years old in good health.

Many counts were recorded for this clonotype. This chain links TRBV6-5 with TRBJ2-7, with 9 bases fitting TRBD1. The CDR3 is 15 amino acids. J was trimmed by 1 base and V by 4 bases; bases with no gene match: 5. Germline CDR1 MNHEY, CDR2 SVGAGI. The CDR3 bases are TGTGCCAGCAGTTCGCTAGGACAGGGGTCCTACGAGCAGTACTTC. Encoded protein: CASSSLGQGSYEQYF.

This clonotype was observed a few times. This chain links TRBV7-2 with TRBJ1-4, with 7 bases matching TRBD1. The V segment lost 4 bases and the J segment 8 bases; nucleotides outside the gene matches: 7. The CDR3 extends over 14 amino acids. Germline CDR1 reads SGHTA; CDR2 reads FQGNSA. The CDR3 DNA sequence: TGTGCCAGCAGCTCTCGAGGGGGCTCGGAAAAACTGTTTTTT. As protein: CASSSRGGSEKLFF.

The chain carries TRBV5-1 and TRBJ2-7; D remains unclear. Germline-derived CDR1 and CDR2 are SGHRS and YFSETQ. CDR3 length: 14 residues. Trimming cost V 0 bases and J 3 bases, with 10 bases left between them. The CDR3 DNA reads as TGCGCCAGCAGCTTGGACAACGGCATCTACGAGCAGTACTTC. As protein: CASSLDNGIYEQYF.

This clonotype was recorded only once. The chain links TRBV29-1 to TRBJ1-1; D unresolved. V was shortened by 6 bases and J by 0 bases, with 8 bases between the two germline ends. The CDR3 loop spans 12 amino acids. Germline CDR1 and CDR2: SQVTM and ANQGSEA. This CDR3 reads CSVKGMNTEAFF. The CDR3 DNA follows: TGCAGCGTAAAAGGAATGAACACTGAAGCTTTCTTT.

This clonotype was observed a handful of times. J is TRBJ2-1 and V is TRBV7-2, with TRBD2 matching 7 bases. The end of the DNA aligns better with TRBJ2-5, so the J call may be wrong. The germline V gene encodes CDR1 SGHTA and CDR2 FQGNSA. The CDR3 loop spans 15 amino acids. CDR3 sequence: CASSLAAAGVETQYF. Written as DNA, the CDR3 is TGTGCCAGCAGCTTAGCGGCCGCGGGAGTAGAGACCCAGTACTTC.

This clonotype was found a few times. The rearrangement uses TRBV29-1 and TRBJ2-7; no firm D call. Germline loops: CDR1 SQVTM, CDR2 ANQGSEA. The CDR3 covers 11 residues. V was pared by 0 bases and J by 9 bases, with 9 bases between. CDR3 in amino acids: CSVEDVDGQYF. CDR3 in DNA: TGCAGCGTTGAAGATGTTGACGGGCAGTACTTC.

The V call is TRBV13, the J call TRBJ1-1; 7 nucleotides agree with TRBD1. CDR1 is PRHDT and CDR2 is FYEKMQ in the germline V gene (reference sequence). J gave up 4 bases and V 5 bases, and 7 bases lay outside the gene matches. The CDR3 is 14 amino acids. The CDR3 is CASSVQGIGTEAFF. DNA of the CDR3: TGTGCCAGCAGCGTACAGGGGATTGGCACTGAAGCTTTCTTT.

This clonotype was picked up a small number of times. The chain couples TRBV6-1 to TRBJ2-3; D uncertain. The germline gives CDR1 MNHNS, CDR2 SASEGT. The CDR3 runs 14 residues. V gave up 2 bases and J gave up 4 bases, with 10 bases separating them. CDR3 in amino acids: CASSEYGFPDTQYF. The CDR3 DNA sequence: TGTGCCAGCAGTGAATACGGCTTCCCAGATACGCAGTATTTT.

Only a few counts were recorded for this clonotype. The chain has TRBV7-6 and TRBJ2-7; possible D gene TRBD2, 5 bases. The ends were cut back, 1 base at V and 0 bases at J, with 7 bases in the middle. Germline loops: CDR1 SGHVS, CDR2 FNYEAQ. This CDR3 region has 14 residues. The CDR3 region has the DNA TGTGCCAGCAGCTTAGATGGAGGCTCCTACGAGCAGTACTTC. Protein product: CASSLDGGSYEQYF.

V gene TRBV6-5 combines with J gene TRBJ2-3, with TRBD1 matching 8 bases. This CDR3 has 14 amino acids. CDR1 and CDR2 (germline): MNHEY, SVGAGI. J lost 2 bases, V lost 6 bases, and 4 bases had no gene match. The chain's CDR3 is CASRNRGYTDTQYF. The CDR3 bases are TGTGCCAGCAGGAACAGGGGGTACACAGATACGCAGTATTTT.

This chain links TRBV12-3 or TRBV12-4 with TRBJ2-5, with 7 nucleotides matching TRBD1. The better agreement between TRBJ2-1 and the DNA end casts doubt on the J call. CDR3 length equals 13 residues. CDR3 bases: TGTGCCAGCAGTTTAGGCCTAGGGGGCGAGCAGTTCTTC. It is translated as CASSLGLGGEQFF.

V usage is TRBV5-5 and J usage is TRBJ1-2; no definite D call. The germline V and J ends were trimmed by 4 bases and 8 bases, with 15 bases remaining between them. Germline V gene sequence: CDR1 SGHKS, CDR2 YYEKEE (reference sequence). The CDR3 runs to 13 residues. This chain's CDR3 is CASSVGSLRGYTF. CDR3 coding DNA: TGTGCCAGCAGCGTCGGGTCTCTCCGGGGCTACACCTTC.

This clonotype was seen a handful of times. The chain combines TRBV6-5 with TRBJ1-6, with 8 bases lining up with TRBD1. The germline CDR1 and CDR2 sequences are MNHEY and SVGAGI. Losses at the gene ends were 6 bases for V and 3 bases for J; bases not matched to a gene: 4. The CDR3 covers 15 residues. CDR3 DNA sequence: TGTGCCAGCAGGGTCGACAGGGGCTATAATTCACCCCTCCACTTT. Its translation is CASRVDRGYNSPLHF.

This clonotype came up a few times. Here the CDR3 DNA reads TGTGCCAGCAGTGAGTTGTTAGCAGGGCAAGAGACCCAGTACTTC. Encoded protein: CASSELLAGQETQYF. The chain employs TRBV2 and TRBJ2-1, with D possibly being TRBD1 (5 bases). The J call is in doubt because the DNA end fits TRBJ2-5 better. This CDR3 spans 15 amino acids. CDR1 and CDR2 from the germline V gene are SNHLY and FYNNEI.

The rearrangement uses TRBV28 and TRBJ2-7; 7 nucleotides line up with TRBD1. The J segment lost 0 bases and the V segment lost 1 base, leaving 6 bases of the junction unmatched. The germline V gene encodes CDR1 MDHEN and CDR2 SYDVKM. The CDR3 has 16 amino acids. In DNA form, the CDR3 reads TGTGCCAGCAGTTTATCCCTCGGGGACAGCTCCTACGAGCAGTACTTC. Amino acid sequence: CASSLSLGDSSYEQYF.

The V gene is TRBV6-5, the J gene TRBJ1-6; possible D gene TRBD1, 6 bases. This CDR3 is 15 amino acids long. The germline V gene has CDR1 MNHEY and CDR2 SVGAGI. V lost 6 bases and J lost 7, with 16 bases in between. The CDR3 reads CASRPLVQGNSPLHF. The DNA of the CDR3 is TGTGCCAGCAGACCTCTAGTACAGGGAAATTCACCCCTCCACTTT.

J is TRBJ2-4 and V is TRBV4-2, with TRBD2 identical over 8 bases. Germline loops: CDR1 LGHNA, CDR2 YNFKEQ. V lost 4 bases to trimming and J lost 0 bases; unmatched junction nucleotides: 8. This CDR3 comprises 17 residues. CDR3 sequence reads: CASSPRTSWEAKNIQYF. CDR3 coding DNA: TGTGCCAGCAGCCCTCGGACTAGCTGGGAAGCCAAAAACATTCAGTACTTC.

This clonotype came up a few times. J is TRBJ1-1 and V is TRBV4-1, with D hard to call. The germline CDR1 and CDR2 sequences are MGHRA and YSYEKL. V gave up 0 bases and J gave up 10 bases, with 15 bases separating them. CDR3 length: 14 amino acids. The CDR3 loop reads CASSQEAYSRGAFF. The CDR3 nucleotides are TGCGCCAGCAGCCAAGAGGCTTACTCCCGGGGAGCTTTCTTT.

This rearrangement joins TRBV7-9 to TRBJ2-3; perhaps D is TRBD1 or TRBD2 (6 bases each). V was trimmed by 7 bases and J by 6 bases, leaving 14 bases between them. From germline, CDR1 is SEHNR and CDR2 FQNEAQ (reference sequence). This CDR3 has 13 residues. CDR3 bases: TGTGCCAGCACCATAGGGGGGCCGGATACGCAGTATTTT. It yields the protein CASTIGGPDTQYF.

The CDR3 region has the DNA TGTGCCAGCCCGATGGGGGGACAGGGCGGCAATCAGCCCCAGCATTTT. Protein sequence: CASPMGGQGGNQPQHF. The chain is built from TRBV6-5 and TRBJ1-5; 9 bases match TRBD1. Per germline, CDR1 MNHEY and CDR2 SVGAGI. The CDR3 consists of 16 residues. V shed 8 bases, J shed 2 bases, and the junction held 10 bases outside the gene matches.

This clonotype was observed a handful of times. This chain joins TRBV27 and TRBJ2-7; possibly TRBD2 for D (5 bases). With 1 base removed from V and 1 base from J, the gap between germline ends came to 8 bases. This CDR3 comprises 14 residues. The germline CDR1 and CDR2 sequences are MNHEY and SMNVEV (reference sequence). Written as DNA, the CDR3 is TGTGCCAGCAGTTTATTTGAGGGTTCCTACGAGCAGTACTTC. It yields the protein CASSLFEGSYEQYF.

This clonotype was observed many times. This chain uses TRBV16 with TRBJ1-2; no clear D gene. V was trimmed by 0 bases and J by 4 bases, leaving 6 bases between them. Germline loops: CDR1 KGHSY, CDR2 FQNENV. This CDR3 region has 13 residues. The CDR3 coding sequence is TGTGCCAGCAGCCAATCCCCGGCCTATGGCTACACCTTC. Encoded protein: CASSQSPAYGYTF.